This T cell receptor (beta chain) was sequenced during a study of beta chain features in type 1 diabetes. On this clone: Its antigen is still unknown. This may be a read error, as it is one base from a much larger clone.

General observations from the study: Type 1 diabetes patients showed fewer insertions and more deletions at VDJ junctions.

The whole isolated RNA underwent reverse transcription, so sequencing captured expressed TCRB transcripts. Sequencing of naive, central memory and regulatory T cell samples gave an average of around 3.5 million reads. TCRdb's copy holds only in-frame clones and misses some; the assay was immunoSEQ multiplex PCR. The repertoire holds about 620,000 clones, around 15% seen once, with more than 0.08% in the top ten. V lost 2 bases to trimming and J lost 8 bases; unmatched junction nucleotides: 7. Germline lookup yields CDR1 LGHNA and CDR2 YNFKEQ. The CDR3 totals 15 residues. The TCR originated in a young man in good health. The specimen was naive CD4+ T cells from blood. This chain uses TRBV4-2 with TRBJ2-1, with 9 nucleotides matching TRBD2. The CDR3 DNA is TGTGCCAGCAGCCAACCGGGACTAGCATCCGATGAGCAGTTCTTC. Translation: CASSQPGLASDEQFF.